This TCR beta chain was identified in a study of T cells in Graves' hyperthyroidism and ophthalmopathy. In this sample, this clonotype turned up a few times. Its matching antigen is unknown. This CDR3 contains 15 residues. Trimming pared 1 base from V and 0 bases from J, leaving 9 bases between. Germline CDR1 reads SGHTA; CDR2 reads FQGNSA. Amplified TCR beta CDR3 regions derived from RNA transcripts. HTBI primers were used for first-round RT-PCR of the TCR CDR3. TCRdb fed the multiplex PCR reads into MiXCR, producing one record per CDR3 protein. The sample carries approximately 560,000 distinct CDR3 sequences, around 16% recorded once. Whole-study findings and limits: Classification by a 13 V-J model distinguished ophthalmopathy from stable hyperthyroidism. Most thyroid clonotypes expanded above 0.001 were also detected in blood. Model output signaled ophthalmopathy a median approximately six months ahead of onset.

Hyperthyroidism was newly diagnosed in patients aged 18 to 65 (duration under 2 months). The chain combines TRBV7-2 with TRBJ1-1; no firm D call. This TCR was sampled from a woman in her twenties or thirties with Graves' hyperthyroidism. Sequenced input: blood. CDR3 residues: CASSLVRQMNTEAFF. The CDR3 DNA reads TGTGCCAGCAGCTTAGTGAGGCAGATGAACACTGAAGCTTTCTTT.